These T cell receptor beta chains were read from a single sample in a study of blood T cell repertoires in COVID-19. Clones were sequenced by immunoSEQ multiplex PCR, and TCRdb holds only the in-frame ones, with some missing. The data contain more than 400,000 clones, less than 95% of them singletons. Sequencing used PBMCs or T cells enriched from blood (not recorded which). The receptors derive from a man aged 18 to 29 who had recovered from COVID-19. Each CDR3 is given without its conserved first and last residue.

cdr3_aa j_call v_call
ASSSTRDTSYEQY TRBJ2-7 TRBV7-9
ASSTRGRASSNQPQH TRBJ1-5 TRBV19
ASSRDSTQETQY TRBJ2-5 TRBV7-3
ASSFSQSPLH TRBJ1-6 TRBV7-8
SVKGLTPVTEAF TRBJ1-1 TRBV29-1
ASRTGPHGYT TRBJ1-2 TRBV28
ASKDGSSSGNTIY TRBJ1-3 TRBV6-5
ASSSEYWDTQY TRBJ2-3 TRBV7-3
ASSLVQGLADEQF TRBJ2-1 TRBV11-2
ASSRDSVHSGNTIY TRBJ1-3 TRBV18
ASSPEALAGGDTQY TRBJ2-3 TRBV4-1
ASSLAGGETQY TRBJ2-5 TRBV7-2
AWSVTRNQPQH TRBJ1-5 TRBV30
AWSVSGQKYEQY TRBJ2-7 TRBV30
ASTKRGLAGGGGEQY TRBJ2-7 TRBV2
ASSLQGTGGRTQY TRBJ2-5 TRBV13
AWSTGTNYEQY TRBJ2-7 TRBV30
ASSLYASGGSNQPQH TRBJ1-5 TRBV27
ASSLVGGGQPQH TRBJ1-5 TRBV5-1
ASSAGRGVANEKLF TRBJ1-4 TRBV9
AGGLSFYEQY TRBJ2-7 TRBV2
ASSQDLYPGQGTYEQY TRBJ2-7 TRBV4-1
ASSVRGLRGYT TRBJ1-2 TRBV5-8
ASSSQGAVTEAF TRBJ1-1 TRBV5-1
ATKATRASYGYT TRBJ1-2 TRBV19
ASSLQAGNTEAF TRBJ1-1 TRBV16